This T cell receptor beta chain derives from a study of T cells in Graves' hyperthyroidism and ophthalmopathy. CDR1 SGHAT and CDR2 FQNNGV come from the germline V gene. The CDR3 sequence is 18 residues long. Trimming removed 2 bases from V and 3 bases from J; junction bases left unmatched: 12. The TCR beta CDR3 regions underwent amplification using RNA transcripts as the source. TCR CDR3 underwent first-round RT-PCR with the HTBI primer set. MiXCR, applied by TCRdb to the multiplex PCR reads, yields one record per CDR3 protein. The sample has a few hundred thousand distinct CDR3 sequences, roughly a sixth seen once.

This sequence originates from a woman aged 50 to 60 with Graves' hyperthyroidism. This chain uses TRBV11-2 with TRBJ1-1; 10 nucleotides line up with TRBD1. Input material: blood. The CDR3 DNA is TGTGCCAGCAGCTTATTCCCTGGGACAGGGGAAGGTGACACTGAAGCTTTCTTT. Its protein product is CASSLFPGTGEGDTEAFF.